This T cell receptor beta chain was identified during a study of shared clonotypes between healthy human individuals. About this clone itself: At one end the junction does not follow the germline gene, possibly because of a read error.

This table comes from immunoSEQ multiplex PCR, and its TCRdb copy is limited to in-frame clones, with some not included. This repertoire shows a few million clones, 80% to 95% found once; its top ten account for around 0.4%. The source of this sequence is a young man in good health. Some clones in this sample may be carry-over from other donors' samples. Specimen: naive CD4+ T cells from PBMCs. Documented subset: CD45RA+ positively selected.

CDR3: CASSVTGPTEAFF. CDR3 nucleotide sequence: TGTGCCAGCAGCGTAACAGGGCCCACTGAAGCTTTCTTT. V usage is TRBV7-3 and J usage is TRBJ1-1, with a possible D match to TRBD1 (6 bases). This CDR3 comprises 13 residues. Germline V lookup: CDR1 SGHTA, CDR2 FQGTGA.